This TCR beta chain came from a study of T cell responses to AZD1222 COVID-19 vaccine. This clone was seen only once. The target antigen is unknown. Data came from immunoSEQ multiplex PCR; TCRdb stores just in-frame clones and leaves some out. The table lists about 140,000 clones, 90% of them singletons. Findings of the study overall: It should be noted that donors were predominantly white British and more often female, and clonal diversity was possibly underestimated. Scientists sampled the repertoires only once the peak T cell response had passed. Spike was spanned by vaccine-associated CD4 TCRs, with dominance at 160-218 and 743-854.

The CDR3 length is 18 residues. With V trimmed by 1 base and J by 4 bases, 11 bases remained unmatched. From germline, CDR1 is SGHDT and CDR2 YYEEEE. This chain connects TRBV5-6 to TRBJ2-2; TRBD2 matches at 9 bases. The TCR sequence derives from an adult in good health. The specimen comprised peripheral blood, sampled on day 0 of AZD1222 vaccination. The CDR3 spells CASSLIPSGIGSTGELFF. CDR3 DNA sequence: TGTGCCAGCAGCTTGATTCCTAGCGGGATAGGTAGCACCGGGGAGCTGTTTTTT.